This T cell receptor beta chain was observed in a study of response to subunit inactivated influenza vaccine. To note about this clonotype: Its antigen is unidentified. This sequence may be a read error, since a much larger clone differs from it by one base.

Findings of the study overall: It was suggested by the authors that few new T cells are recruited by each seasonal influenza vaccination.

The CDR3 covers 14 residues. The germline CDR1 and CDR2 sequences are SGHRS and YFSETQ. TCRdb re-derived calls from the RT-PCR reads in MiXCR, one entry per CDR3 protein. Of around 520,000 distinct CDR3 sequences in the sample, about 25% were seen once. The chain links TRBV5-1 to TRBJ1-1; TRBD1 might be the D (5 bases). The sample was CD4+ T cells sorted from PBMCs, taken around 5 days after vaccination. The clonotype comes from a man aged 45-65 years who received an inactivated influenza vaccine. The CDR3 sequence: CAGSLADRNTEAFF. DNA of the CDR3: TGCGCCGGCAGCTTGGCCGACAGAAACACTGAAGCTTTCTTT.